This T cell receptor beta chain came from a study of cytomegalovirus exposure and HLA in healthy donors. Overall study: Inside one of the first data releases sat some 85 million unique TCRs taken from HLA-typed donors. Study outcomes and limitations: Roughly 170 TCR beta chains were listed as cytomegalovirus-associated.

On this clone: Its matching antigen is unknown.

PCR primers comprised 60 Vbeta and 13 Jbeta primers. Profiled with immunoSEQ multiplex PCR; TCRdb holds only in-frame clones, not every one. In the table there are about 130,000 clones, around 83% of which are singletons. Trimming removed 0 bases from V and 3 bases from J, with 13 bases in between. CDR3 length: 15 residues. The germline CDR1 and CDR2 sequences are SGDLS and YYNGEE. The sample taken for sequencing was PBMCs. This chain uses TRBV9 with TRBJ2-7; possibly TRBD2 for D (7 bases). The TCR originated in a young woman in good health and CMV-seropositive. In DNA, the CDR3 is TGTGCCAGCAGCGTAGCGGTGGGAGGGGGCTACGAGCAGTACTTC. Protein product: CASSVAVGGGYEQYF.